The present T cell receptor (beta chain) was sequenced within a study of beta chain features in type 1 diabetes (dated by TCRdb to 2016 to 2018). About the investigation overall: Mean age, gender distribution, total cell number and subset yield did not differ between patients and healthy donors. Whereas all 30 or so donors provided naive and central memory subsets, regulatory and stem cell-like memory subsets were isolated from just 8 patients and roughly 8 healthy donors. In the study, recently diagnosed type 1 diabetes patients and matched healthy donors were compared on the TCRB repertoires of their sorted circulating CD4+ T cell subsets. A total of roughly 99 million sorted cells were examined across all samples, and the number of cells per subset was strongly correlated with RNA yield.

A single peripheral blood draw of about 120 mL on average was collected from each donor into heparinised tubes. A BD FACSAria II and a panel including CD45RO, CCR7, CD25, CD127, CD95 and CD27 were used to sort naive, central memory, regulatory and stem cell-like memory CD4+ T cells. A purity above 98% was achieved for all sorted populations. PBMCs were isolated immediately by Lymphoprep density gradient centrifugation and stained directly without culture. So that batch effects would be minimized, each experiment stained and sorted samples in pairs, pairing one healthy donor with one patient. Study-wide conclusions, independent of this receptor: Only small numbers of individuals were included in the HLA sub-analyses, which left unresolved whether HLA type had any influence on TCRB rearrangement. Shorter templates might have been favored by PCR, but patient and control samples were amplified and corrected together, so both groups would have been affected equally by any skew. Fewer insertions and more nucleotide deletions at VDJ recombination sites were observed in patients with type 1 diabetes, implying thymic rearrangement abnormalities. Naive, central memory and regulatory TCRB repertoires appeared to be more alike among patients than among healthy donors. Because cDNA was sequenced instead of genomic DNA, activated cells with high expression could be over-represented, although the groups did not differ in activation or CD3 levels. A moderate but significant shortening of TCRB CDR3 length was observed in type 1 diabetes patients in all four CD4+ subsets.

The germline V gene specifies KGHSH as CDR1 and LQKENI as CDR2. Taken from cysteine to phenylalanine, the CDR3 has 15 residues. Of all the DNA, just the CDR3 is kept, 45 bases in frame from base 1. Compared with germline, V lacks 6 bases and J lacks 0 bases; bases without a gene match: 8. All of the isolated RNA was reverse transcribed with the High Capacity cDNA Reverse Transcription Kit, so expressed TCRB transcripts were sequenced. Deep immunoSEQ sequencing was applied to naive, central memory and regulatory T cell samples, giving an average of about 3.7 million total reads per sample. After sorted cells were lysed in RLT buffer, RNA was extracted with DNase-treated RNeasy Micro or Mini kits, with the choice depending on cell number. Each cell subset was processed on its own to prevent cross-contamination, while patient and healthy donor samples were processed together. TCRB sequences were amplified from cDNA with the immunoSEQ multiplex PCR, producing 87-bp fragments spanning the CDR3 region. Amplicons were sequenced on the Illumina HiSeq platform. The study's own analysis went as follows. Synthetic template baselines were used to correct PCR bias computationally, reads within Hamming distance 2 were collapsed, and singletons that could not be merged were discarded. By aligning reads against IMGT, V, D and J genes, CDR3 length, and insertions or deletions at six rearrangement sites were assigned. Within each subset, clonotype counts were normalized to sorted cell number, after which true diversity and Gini coefficients were computed with the tcR R package. The overlap coefficient, calculated on TCRB nucleotide sequences, was used to measure repertoire sharing. TCRdb's version of the immuneACCESS table is confined to in-frame rearrangements and falls short of the full clone set. An unresolved V gene accounts for under half of the shortfall where checked; the remainder is of unknown origin. V and J calls and clone size come straight from that table; D and trimming were deduced from the DNA. Recorded for this sample are under 200,000 clones; about 9% of them occurred a single time. The top ten clonotypes cover around 0.5% of the sample.

Comment on this clone: Its antigen is still unknown. No base quality information exists; no much larger clone differs at one position.

This TCR was sampled from a woman aged 18-30 years with type 1 diabetes. What was sequenced was central memory CD4+ T cells from blood. The rearranged segments are TRBV18 and TRBJ2-7; 7 middle bases align to TRBD1. The CDR3: CASSGKTGSSYEQYF. The nucleotide sequence is given as TGTGCCAGCTCGGGGAAGACAGGGAGCTCCTACGAGCAGTACTTC.